What follows describes a single T cell receptor (beta chain). The antigen is unknown. Some clones are missing from TCRdb's copy, which holds only in-frame ones; the method was immunoSEQ multiplex PCR. Among some 120,000 clones listed, 90% to 95% were seen once. These data belong to a study of T cell responses to AZD1222 COVID-19 vaccine. Points from the study as a whole: Per reports, nearly half of all spike-specific TCRs target regions that are unmutated in variants. Regions 160-218 and 743-854 held dominance among vaccine-associated CD4 TCRs, which spanned spike. White British donors predominated, females outnumbered males, and clonal diversity was possibly underestimated. Just a handful of AZD1222 recipients tested seropositive at baseline.

Sample: peripheral blood, taken on day 0 of AZD1222 vaccination. The TCR originated in an adult in good health.

Here the CDR3 DNA reads TGTGCCAGCAGCCAAGGGGGCAGGGAGTTTTTGGCTGAAGCTTTCTTT. This gives the protein CASSQGGREFLAEAFF. The J gene is TRBJ1-1, the V gene TRBV3-1 (or the pseudogene TRBV3-2); TRBD1 is a possible D gene (5 bases). Germline V gives CDR1 LGHDT, CDR2 YNNKEL (reference sequence). Trimming pared 1 base from V and 6 bases from J, leaving 18 bases between. The length of the CDR3 is 16 residues.